This TCR beta chain stems from a study of CD8 T cells in ankylosing spondylitis. CDR1 SGHRS and CDR2 YFSETQ come from the germline V gene. J gave up 2 bases and V 3 bases, and 16 bases lay outside the gene matches. This CDR3 region has 20 residues. Study observations and caveats: Ankylosing spondylitis blood appeared to carry a characteristic TCR beta motif of roughly eight highly homologous variants.

TCRdb independently ran MiXCR on the 5' RACE reads; one entry per CDR3 protein. The table lists roughly 230,000 distinct CDR3 sequences, roughly 18% of them singletons, with under 40% in the top ten. This clonotype was counted many times. Its matching antigen is unknown. The sequenced sample was blood, either unsorted or a sorted T cell fraction (not recorded which). The receptor's source is a male donor with ankylosing spondylitis or in good health (not recorded which). The chain recombines TRBV5-1 with TRBJ2-3; 12 bases agree with TRBD2. Written as DNA, the CDR3 is TGCGCCAGCAGCTCCCGCGACCCTCGGACTAGCGGGACTTCCACAGATACGCAGTATTTT. This translates into CASSSRDPRTSGTSTDTQYF.